This is a list of T cell receptor beta chains from one sample in a study of T-cell reconstitution after alpha-beta-depleted transplantation in children. TCRdb ran MiXCR on the PCR reads and lists one entry per CDR3 protein. This sample has roughly 180,000 distinct CDR3 sequences, with approximately 15% found just once. The specimen was PBMCs from the stem cell graft donor, collected from the stem cell graft. These receptors all stem from a human donor who donated a stem cell graft to a child with acute lymphoblastic leukemia. Both conserved end residues are part of each CDR3. The D gene is left open where the match is weak. For some rows the clone size is stated as once, few or many, or as a class when expanded; others skip it.

16 | TRBJ1-1 | many | TRBD1 | TRBV29-1 | TGCAGCGTTGGGGATACGGGACAGTCGATTGGAACTGAAGCTTTCTTT | CSVGDTGQSIGTEAFF
13 | TRBJ2-5 | NA | NA | TRBV11-3 | TGTGCCAGCAGCTTCATCCGCCAAGAGACCCAGTACTTC | CASSFIRQETQYF
15 | TRBJ2-7 | NA | TRBD1 | TRBV20-1 | TGCAGTGCTAGAGTGGCAGGGGGCCAGGCCTACGAGCAGTACTTC | CSARVAGGQAYEQYF
15 | TRBJ1-1 | many | TRBD1 | TRBV20-1 | TGCAGTGCTATGACAGGGTTTGTATTAGACACTGAAGCTTTCTTT | CSAMTGFVLDTEAFF
16 | TRBJ1-1 | few | NA | TRBV7-9 | TGTGCCAGCATGGGATGGGGAGGGGGGTGGAACACTGAAGCTTTCTTT | CASMGWGGGWNTEAFF
15 | TRBJ1-6 | many | TRBD1 | TRBV20-1 | TGCAGTGCTAGAGTACCAGGGGGCGCCAATTCACCCCTCCACTTT | CSARVPGGANSPLHF
14 | TRBJ2-2 | few | NA | TRBV7-8 | TGTGCCAGCAGCTTAGGAGGGTTCACCGGGGAGCTGTTTTTT | CASSLGGFTGELFF
14 | TRBJ2-7 | few | NA | TRBV7-2 | TGTGCCAGCAGCCGACCCTCGTTCGCCTACGAGCAGTACTTC | CASSRPSFAYEQYF
17 | TRBJ1-1 | many | NA | TRBV12-3/TRBV12-4 | TGTGCCAGCAGAAATCAAGTCGGGGTCGATGTCAACACTGAAGCTTTCTTT | CASRNQVGVDVNTEAFF
14 | TRBJ2-3 | many | NA | TRBV5-1 | TGCGCCAGCAGCTTGGGGATAGCTCCAGATACGCAGTATTTT | CASSLGIAPDTQYF
12 | TRBJ1-1 | many | TRBD1 | TRBV29-1 | TGCAGCGGGAGACAGGGGCCTGCTGAAGCTTTCTTT | CSGRQGPAEAFF
14 | TRBJ2-1 | few | NA | TRBV29-1 | TGCAGCGTTGATTTGGGTGACTCCTACAATGAGCAGTTCTTC | CSVDLGDSYNEQFF
16 | TRBJ2-7 | few | TRBD1 | TRBV3-1 | TGTGCCAGCAGCCACCCCCGGGGACAGAAGGAAGACGAGCAGTACTTC | CASSHPRGQKEDEQYF
14 | TRBJ2-2 | NA | NA | TRBV19 | TGTGCCAGTACGAACGACTGGAACACCGGGGAGCTGTTTTTT | CASTNDWNTGELFF
15 | TRBJ2-7 | NA | NA | TRBV5-1 | TGCGCCAGCAGCCCGGGTATATCGTCAGCTTACGAGCAGTACTTC | CASSPGISSAYEQYF
14 | TRBJ2-3 | NA | NA | TRBV6-4 | TGTGCCAGCAGTGACTCGTTGGGGTCCAATACGCAGTATTTT | CASSDSLGSNTQYF
15 | TRBJ2-7 | NA | NA | TRBV20-1 | TGCAGTGCTAGAGATTTGTCCGGGGGAACCTACGAGCAGTACTTC | CSARDLSGGTYEQYF
15 | TRBJ2-7 | NA | TRBD2 | TRBV11-1 | TGTGCCAGCAGCAAAGGGACTAGCGGGAGCTACGAGCAGTACTTC | CASSKGTSGSYEQYF
16 | TRBJ2-7 | few | TRBD2 | TRBV5-1 | TGCGCCAGCAGCCCTTTGATAAGCGGGAGGGCCAGCGAGCAGTACTTC | CASSPLISGRASEQYF
17 | TRBJ2-1 | many | NA | TRBV4-1 | TGCGCCAGCAGCCACCCGCCCGAGGTCCCCCGCGGCAATGAGCAGTTCTTC | CASSHPPEVPRGNEQFF
12 | TRBJ2-1 | many | NA | TRBV30 | TGTGCCTGGATCGGGTATCTAGGCGAGCAGTTCTTC | CAWIGYLGEQFF
17 | TRBJ1-1 | many | TRBD1 | TRBV5-1 | TGCGCCAGCAAACCCCAGCCCAGCACAGGGGATAACACTGAAGCTTTCTTT | CASKPQPSTGDNTEAFF
15 | TRBJ2-2 | many | NA | TRBV7-2 | TGTGCCAGCAGCTTATACGGGAGAGGTAGCGGGGAGCTGTTTTTT | CASSLYGRGSGELFF
15 | TRBJ1-5 | NA | NA | TRBV12-3/TRBV12-4 | TGTGCCAGCAGTTTAGCGTTGCAGGGCAATCAGCCCCAGCATTTT | CASSLALQGNQPQHF
14 | TRBJ1-3 | many | TRBD1 | TRBV11-2 | TGTGCCAGCAGCGTAGGACAGGGAGGCGACACCATATATTTT | CASSVGQGGDTIYF
12 | TRBJ1-2 | many | TRBD1 | TRBV2 | TGTGCCAGCAAGGGACAGGGCTATGGCTACACCTTC | CASKGQGYGYTF
16 | TRBJ1-4 | many | TRBD1 | TRBV7-8 | TGTGCCAGCAGCCTCCGGGACAGTGCAACTAATGAAAAACTGTTTTTT | CASSLRDSATNEKLFF
16 | TRBJ2-1 | many | TRBD2 | TRBV7-6 | TGTGCCAGCAGCCTCCGACTAGCGGGTGGGAGCGATGAGCAGTTCTTC | CASSLRLAGGSDEQFF
16 | TRBJ2-2 | many | NA | TRBV10-3 | TGTGCCATCAACCGGGAGCGACCCGCGAACACCGGGGAGCTGTTTTTT | CAINRERPANTGELFF
17 | TRBJ2-4 | NA | NA | TRBV5-6 | TGTGCCAGCAGCTTGGTGGGGATGGGGACGGACAAAAACATTCAGTACTTC | CASSLVGMGTDKNIQYF
15 | TRBJ2-2 | many | NA | TRBV20-1 | TGCAGTGCTAGAGCTAGGACAGCTAACACCGGGGAGCTGTTTTTT | CSARARTANTGELFF
14 | TRBJ2-7 | many | TRBD1 | TRBV5-1 | TGCGCCAGCAGCTACACAGGGGAACTATACGAGCAGTACTTC | CASSYTGELYEQYF
15 | TRBJ1-1 | many | TRBD1 | TRBV10-3 | TGTGCCATCAGTGAGTCGGGGACAGGGGAAACTGAAGCTTTCTTT | CAISESGTGETEAFF
15 | TRBJ2-1 | many | TRBD2 | TRBV7-2 | TGTGCCAGCAGCTTAGTAGCGGGAGGCTACAATGAGCAGTTCTTC | CASSLVAGGYNEQFF
15 | TRBJ2-2 | NA | TRBD2 | TRBV7-9 | TGTGCCAGCAGGCAGGGACTAGCCCTCGACGGGGAGCTGTTTTTT | CASRQGLALDGELFF
16 | TRBJ2-5 | few | TRBD2 | TRBV12-3/TRBV12-4 | TGTGCCAGCAGTTTAATCCCCGGGACTAGCGTGGAGACCCAGTACTTC | CASSLIPGTSVETQYF
15 | TRBJ1-5 | many | NA | TRBV5-6 | TGTGCCAGCAGCTTGGAGGGGTTGGGTAATCAGCCCCAGCATTTT | CASSLEGLGNQPQHF